This T cell receptor beta chain originates from a study of shared clonotypes between healthy human individuals. Germline CDR1 SGHAT, CDR2 FQNNGV. The CDR3 sequence is 16 residues long. J lost 2 bases, V lost 5 bases, and 11 bases had no gene match. Profiled with immunoSEQ multiplex PCR; TCRdb holds only in-frame clones, not every one. The profile shows around 640,000 clones, about 96% of them singletons. Terminally differentiated effector memory CD45RA+ cells were left out of the naive CD8 fraction, which was CD45RO-negative and positively selected for CCR7. The sequenced sample was naive CD8+ T cells sorted from blood. V and J are TRBV11-2 and TRBJ2-7, with TRBD2 matching over 8 bases. This TCR derives from a woman aged 30 to 39 in good health. In DNA, the CDR3 is TGTGCCAGCAGCACCCAGAATTCCGGGAGGGCCTACGAGCAGTACTTC. Translation gives CASSTQNSGRAYEQYF.